This T cell receptor beta chain derives from a study of shared clonotypes between healthy human individuals. Across the whole study: Participating donors consisted of a couple of women and three men aged 18 to 49. Study outcomes and limitations: Larger estimated richness was generally seen in naive subsets than in memory subsets. Researchers sampled blood only, noting tissue repertoires likely differ.

A word on this clone: Antigen: not known.

Naive CD8 cells, CD45RO-negative and positively selected for CCR7, excluded terminally differentiated effector memory CD45RA+ cells. Profiled with immunoSEQ multiplex PCR; TCRdb holds only in-frame clones, not every one. The repertoire holds roughly 1,800,000 clones, less than 95% seen once, with under 1.5% in the top ten. This sequence was found in a young man in good health. Material: naive CD8+ T cells sorted from blood.

The CDR3 DNA sequence: TGTGCCGGATGGGGTGGGACAGTCCTTTACACTGAAGCTTTCTTT. This codes for CAGWGGTVLYTEAFF. The chain couples TRBV10-3 to TRBJ1-1; 7 bases line up with TRBD1. Germline CDR1 reads ENHRY; CDR2 reads SYGVKD. The CDR3 has 15 residues. With V trimmed by 11 bases and J by 3 bases, 15 bases remained unmatched.